This T cell receptor beta chain derives from a study of spatial heterogeneity in lung cancer. Overall study: Raw sequencing reads included, on average, more than 9.5 appearances of each unique TCR and UMI combination.

Time point indicated: blood at routine non-recurrence follow-up after resection. Without sorting, whole RNA was sequenced from tumor, nontumor lung or frozen PBMC. Trimming took 8 bases from V and 3 from J, leaving 7 bases between them. The CDR3 runs 11 residues. The germline CDR1 and CDR2 sequences are SEHNR and FQNEAQ (reference sequence). MiXCR, run by TCRdb on the 5' RACE reads, gives a single entry per CDR3 protein. The table records more than 95,000 distinct CDR3 sequences, 10% to 15% of them present only once. The chain uses TRBV7-9 and TRBJ1-2, with unresolved D. The sequencing used PBMCs, collected at follow-up. The TCR comes from a male donor with early-stage non-small cell lung cancer. The CDR3 DNA sequence: TGTGCCAGCCGAGTGGACTATGGCTACACCTTC. This gives the protein CASRVDYGYTF.